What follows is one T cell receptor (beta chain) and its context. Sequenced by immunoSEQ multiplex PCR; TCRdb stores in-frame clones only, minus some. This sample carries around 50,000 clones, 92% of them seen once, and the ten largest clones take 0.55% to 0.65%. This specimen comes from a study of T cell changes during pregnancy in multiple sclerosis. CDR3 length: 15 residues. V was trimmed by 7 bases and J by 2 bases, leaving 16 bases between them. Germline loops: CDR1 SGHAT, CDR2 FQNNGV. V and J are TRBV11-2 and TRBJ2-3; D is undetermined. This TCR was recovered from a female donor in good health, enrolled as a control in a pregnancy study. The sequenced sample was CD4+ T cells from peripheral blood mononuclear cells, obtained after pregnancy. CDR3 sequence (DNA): TGTGCCAGCACCTCGAGTATTAGCACCACAGATACGCAGTATTTT. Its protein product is CASTSSISTTDTQYF.